A single sample gave rise to the 15 T cell receptor beta chains below, sequenced in a study of blood T cell repertoires in COVID-19. Clones were read by immunoSEQ multiplex PCR, and TCRdb kept only the in-frame ones, dropping some. The sample comprises around 190,000 clones, about 90% of which are singletons, and around 20% rests with the top ten. Sequenced material: peripheral blood. These receptors originate from a man between 65 and 85 years old with active or convalescent COVID-19.

The genes are TRBV28 and TRBJ1-2; 7 bases map to TRBD1. CDR1 MDHEN and CDR2 SYDVKM come from the germline V gene. The CDR3 has 11 residues. J was trimmed by 8 bases and V by 6 bases; bases with no gene match: 3. CDR3 sequence reads: CASRQGLGYTF. The CDR3 DNA reads TGTGCCAGCAGACAGGGGCTCGGCTACACCTTC.

The rearrangement joins TRBV6-5 to TRBJ1-6; 9 bases align to TRBD1. Losses at the gene ends were 7 bases for V and 8 bases for J; bases not matched to a gene: 9. The CDR3 runs to 15 residues. Germline loops: CDR1 MNHEY, CDR2 SVGAGI. DNA of the CDR3: TGTGCCAGCACCCACAGGGGGCGCGGGTATTCACCCCTCCACTTT. It yields the protein CASTHRGRGYSPLHF.

Of note for this clone: This specimen includes other DNA sequences encoding the same CDR3. This CDR3 reads CASSPGQGTTNEKLFF. The CDR3 DNA reads as TGTGCCAGTAGCCCGGGACAGGGCACAACTAATGAAAAACTGTTTTTT. The rearrangement links TRBV19 to TRBJ1-4; 9 nucleotides align to TRBD1. Germline V CDR1 and CDR2: LNHDA, SQIVND (reference sequence). The CDR3 contains 16 residues. After removal of 6 bases from V and 0 bases from J, the junction contained 5 bases not matched to a gene.

Within the sample, this clone is medium-sized. V gene TRBV30 combines with J gene TRBJ1-2, with D uncertain. V was trimmed by 4 bases and J by 7 bases, leaving 10 bases between them. Per germline, CDR1 GTSNPN and CDR2 SVGIG (reference sequence). The CDR3 is 11 residues long. CDR3: CAWTGMSGYTF. The CDR3 DNA follows: TGTGCCTGGACCGGGATGAGTGGCTACACCTTC.

The count of this clone is one. V gene TRBV6-5 combines with J gene TRBJ1-6; possible D gene TRBD1, 6 bases. The CDR3 length is 16 residues. Trimming stripped 4 bases from V and 10 bases from J, with 20 bases between. Germline lookup yields CDR1 MNHEY and CDR2 SVGAGI. This CDR3 is CASSWRFTGNFSPLHF. The CDR3 DNA reads as TGTGCCAGCAGTTGGAGATTCACAGGGAACTTCTCACCCCTCCACTTT.

This clone was detected only once. The V gene is TRBV5-4, the J gene TRBJ2-2, with 8 positions matching TRBD2. V was clipped by 4 bases and J by 4 bases; unmatched bases: 9. The length of the CDR3 is 16 residues. CDR1 and CDR2 (germline): SGHNT, YYREEE (reference sequence). The CDR3, as DNA: TGTGCCAGCAGCCCTCCGGGGAGCGGGGGCACCGGGGAGCTGTTTTTT. Its protein product is CASSPPGSGGTGELFF. Full variable domain (remainder filled in from reference TRBV5-4 and TRBJ2-2): ETGVTQSPTHLIKTRGQQVTLRCSSQSGHNTVSWYQQALGQGPQFIFQYYREEENGRGNFPPRFSGLQFPNYSSELNVNALELDDSALYLCASSPPGSGGTGELFFGEGSRLTVL.

The V gene is TRBV9, the J gene TRBJ1-6; tentatively, D is TRBD1 (6 bases). V lost 3 bases and J 8 bases, leaving 18 bases between the germline ends. The CDR3 loop spans 16 amino acids. Germline V CDR1 and CDR2: SGDLS, YYNGEE. The CDR3 loop reads CASSGTGQTTDSPLHF. The CDR3 region has the DNA TGTGCCAGCAGCGGCACTGGACAGACGACTGATTCACCCCTCCACTTT.

V and J are TRBV12-3 or TRBV12-4 and TRBJ1-5; D is possibly TRBD1 (5 bases). V shed 5 bases and J shed 6 bases, with 8 bases lying between them. This CDR3 comprises 12 residues. CDR3 nucleotide sequence: TGTGCCAGCAGTCTCAGGGTTCAGCCCCAGCATTTT. It codes for CASSLRVQPQHF.

The table lists this clone with a count of one. The rearrangement joins TRBV30 to TRBJ2-7; 9 nucleotides line up with TRBD2. Per the germline V gene, CDR1 is GTSNPN and CDR2 is SVGIG (reference sequence). CDR3 length equals 16 residues. The V gene end was trimmed by 0 bases and the J gene end by 2 bases; junction bases not matched to a gene: 8. The CDR3 sequence: CAWSVGGAGGPYEQYF. CDR3 nucleotide sequence: TGTGCCTGGAGTGTCGGGGGAGCGGGAGGTCCCTACGAGCAGTACTTC.

The chain couples TRBV7-8 to TRBJ1-1; D remains unclear. The CDR3 spans 14 residues. Germline CDR1 reads SGHVS; CDR2 reads FQNEAQ. The ends were cut back, 1 base at V and 4 bases at J, with 10 bases in the middle. In DNA, the CDR3 is TGTGCCAGCAGCTTAGGGTCCAGAAGCACTGAAGCTTTCTTT. This codes for CASSLGSRSTEAFF.

V usage is TRBV30 and J usage is TRBJ2-1; 11 nucleotides agree with TRBD1. Per the germline V gene, CDR1 is GTSNPN and CDR2 is SVGIG (reference sequence). Trimming at V came to 3 bases and at J to 6 bases, leaving 10 bases not matched to a gene. The CDR3 has 16 residues. CDR3 in amino acids: CAWRQPRDRGANEQFF. CDR3 in DNA: TGTGCCTGGAGACAACCACGGGACAGGGGGGCCAATGAGCAGTTCTTC. Full variable domain (rest looked up from reference TRBV30 and TRBJ2-1): SQTIHQWPATLVQPVGSPLSLECTVEGTSNPNLYWYRQAAGRGLQLLFYSVGIGQISSEVPQNLSASRPQDRQFILSSKKLLLSDSGFYLCAWRQPRDRGANEQFFGPGTRLTVL.

This chain uses TRBV5-1 with TRBJ2-6; 8 bases are a match to TRBD1. Germline CDR1 and CDR2: SGHRS and YFSETQ. Trimming at V came to 0 bases and at J to 2 bases, leaving 4 bases not matched to a gene. The CDR3 loop spans 17 amino acids. The CDR3: CASSLGAGGAGANVLTF. The CDR3 DNA sequence: TGCGCCAGCAGCTTGGGGGCAGGGGGCGCTGGGGCCAACGTCCTGACTTTC.

The chain uses TRBV6-2 or TRBV6-3 and TRBJ2-1; 8 bases match TRBD2. The CDR3 has 15 amino acids. V shed 3 bases, J shed 5 bases, and the junction held 6 bases outside the gene matches. Germline V gene data show CDR1 as MNHEY and CDR2 as SVGEGT. The CDR3 here is CASSYHTGGNNEQFF. DNA for the CDR3: TGTGCCAGCAGTTATCATACGGGAGGGAACAATGAGCAGTTCTTC.

The chain uses TRBV28 and TRBJ2-1, with 11 bases identical to TRBD1. From germline, CDR1 is MDHEN and CDR2 SYDVKM. After removal of 5 bases from V and 5 bases from J, the junction contained 8 bases not matched to a gene. CDR3 length: 16 residues. CDR3 bases: TGTGCCAGCAGTCCCTCCGGGACAGGGGGGCACAATGAGCAGTTCTTC. Its translation: CASSPSGTGGHNEQFF.

V gene TRBV29-1 combines with J gene TRBJ1-2, with TRBD1 matching over 7 bases. CDR1 and CDR2 from the germline V gene are SQVTM and ANQGSEA. The CDR3 sequence is 13 residues long. The ends lost 6 bases at V and 4 bases at J; junction bases unmatched: 8. The CDR3 protein is CSVERQGPYGYTF. CDR3 nucleotides: TGCAGCGTGGAGCGACAGGGCCCCTATGGCTACACCTTC.